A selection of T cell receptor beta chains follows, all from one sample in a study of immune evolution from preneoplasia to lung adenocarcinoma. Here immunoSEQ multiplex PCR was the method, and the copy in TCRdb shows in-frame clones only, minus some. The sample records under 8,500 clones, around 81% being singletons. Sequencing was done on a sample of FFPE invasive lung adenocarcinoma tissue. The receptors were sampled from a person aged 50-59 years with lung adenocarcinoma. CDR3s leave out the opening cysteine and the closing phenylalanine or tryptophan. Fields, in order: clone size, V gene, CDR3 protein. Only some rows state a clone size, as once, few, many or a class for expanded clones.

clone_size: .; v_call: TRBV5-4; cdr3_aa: ASSLVGTKTGELF
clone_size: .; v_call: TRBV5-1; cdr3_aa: ASSQSGTGGETQY
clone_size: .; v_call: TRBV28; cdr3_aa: ASRSTLGQVVTSGYT
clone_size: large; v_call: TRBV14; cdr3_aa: ASSHTQGSHRNQPQH
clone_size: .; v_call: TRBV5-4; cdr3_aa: ASSLAGVTQETQY
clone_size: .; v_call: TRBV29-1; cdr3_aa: SVAGGRGGTEAF
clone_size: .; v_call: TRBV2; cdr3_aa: ASSVWGNTEAF
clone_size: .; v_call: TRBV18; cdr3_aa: ASSPGGNGNQPQH
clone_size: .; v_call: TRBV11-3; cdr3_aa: ASSLVSVVQDPEQY
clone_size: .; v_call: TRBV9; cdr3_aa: ASSDYLNTIY
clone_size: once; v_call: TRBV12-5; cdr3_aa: ASGSGLAGRTDTQY
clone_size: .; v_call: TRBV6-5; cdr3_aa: ASSYRRGYEQY
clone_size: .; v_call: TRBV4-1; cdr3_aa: ASSSSPGYEQY
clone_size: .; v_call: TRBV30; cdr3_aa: AWRRGPSTEAF
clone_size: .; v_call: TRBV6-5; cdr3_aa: ASTKDPNTEAF
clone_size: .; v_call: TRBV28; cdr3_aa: ASSPGQAINEQF
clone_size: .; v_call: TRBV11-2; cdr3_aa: ASKLGSGGAWGTDTQY
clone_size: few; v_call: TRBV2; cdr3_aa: ASGQLTGTGG
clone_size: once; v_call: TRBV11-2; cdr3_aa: ASSLDRVYEQY
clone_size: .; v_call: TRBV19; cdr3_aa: ASSIEGVKNIQY
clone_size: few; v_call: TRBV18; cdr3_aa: ASSSNGRITEAF
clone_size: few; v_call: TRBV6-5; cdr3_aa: ASSTSRDFYGYT
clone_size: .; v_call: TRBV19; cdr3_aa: ASSMGHAGNTIY
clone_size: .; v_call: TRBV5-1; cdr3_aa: ASSSGSTTDTQY
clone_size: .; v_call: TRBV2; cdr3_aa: ASRGGSGYEQY
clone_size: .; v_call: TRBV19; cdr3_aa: ASRMTDRNEKLF
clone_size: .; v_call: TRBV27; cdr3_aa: ASSLSPGGGTEAF
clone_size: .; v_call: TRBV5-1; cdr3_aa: ASSLEGSGVYGYT
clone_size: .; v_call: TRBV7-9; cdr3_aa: ASTPSPQSSYEQY
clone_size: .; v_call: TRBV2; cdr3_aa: ASRGLYEQY
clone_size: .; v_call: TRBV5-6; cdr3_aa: ASRRDLTDTQY
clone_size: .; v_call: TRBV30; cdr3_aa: AWSVPGAASNYGYT
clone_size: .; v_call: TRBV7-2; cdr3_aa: ASSRRGDSGANVLT
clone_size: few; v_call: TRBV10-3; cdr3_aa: AISDTTGTGDEQY
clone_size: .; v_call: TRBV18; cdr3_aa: ASSPIKGGNIVTQY
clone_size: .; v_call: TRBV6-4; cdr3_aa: AGQGSPNQPQH
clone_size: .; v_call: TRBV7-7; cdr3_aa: ASSLSGGLGTDTQY
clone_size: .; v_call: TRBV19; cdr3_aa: ASSSLNRVGALAEAF
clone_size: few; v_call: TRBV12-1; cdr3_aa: ASSPHLGTGQRGAF
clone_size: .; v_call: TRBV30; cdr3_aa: AWRGAATPYEQY
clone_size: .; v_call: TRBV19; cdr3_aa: ASSIRPGDDGLRIYGYT
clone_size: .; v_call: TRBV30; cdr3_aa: AWSTDRYGYT
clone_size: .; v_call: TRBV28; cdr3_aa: ASSQLTGIYEQY
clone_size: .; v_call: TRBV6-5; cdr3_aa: ASGRLAGDNNEQF
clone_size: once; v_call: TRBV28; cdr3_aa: ASSFYRGIYGYT
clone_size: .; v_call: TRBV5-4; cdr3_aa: ASSVIGAWGLSF
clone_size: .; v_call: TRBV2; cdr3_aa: ASSGVYVYEQY
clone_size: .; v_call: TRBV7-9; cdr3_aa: ASSLARGAFRGYT
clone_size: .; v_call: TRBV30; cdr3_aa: AWSVGQETQY
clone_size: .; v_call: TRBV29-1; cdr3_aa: SVTGYTEAF
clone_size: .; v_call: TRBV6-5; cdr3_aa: ASSSRGGTYNEQF